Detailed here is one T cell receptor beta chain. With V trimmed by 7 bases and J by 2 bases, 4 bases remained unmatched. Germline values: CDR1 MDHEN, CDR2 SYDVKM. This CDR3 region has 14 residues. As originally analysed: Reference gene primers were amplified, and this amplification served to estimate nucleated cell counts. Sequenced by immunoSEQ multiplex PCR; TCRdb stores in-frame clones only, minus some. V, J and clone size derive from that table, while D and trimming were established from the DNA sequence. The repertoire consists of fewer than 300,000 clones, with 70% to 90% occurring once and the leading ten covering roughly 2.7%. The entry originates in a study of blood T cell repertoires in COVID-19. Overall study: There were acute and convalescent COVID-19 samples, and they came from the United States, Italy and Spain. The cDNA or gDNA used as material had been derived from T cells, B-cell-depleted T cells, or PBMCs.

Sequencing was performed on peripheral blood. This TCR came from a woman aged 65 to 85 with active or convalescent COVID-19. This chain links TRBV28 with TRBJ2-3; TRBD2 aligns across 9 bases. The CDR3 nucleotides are TGTGCCAGCAAGGCTAGCGGGAACACAGATACGCAGTATTTT. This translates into CASKASGNTDTQYF.